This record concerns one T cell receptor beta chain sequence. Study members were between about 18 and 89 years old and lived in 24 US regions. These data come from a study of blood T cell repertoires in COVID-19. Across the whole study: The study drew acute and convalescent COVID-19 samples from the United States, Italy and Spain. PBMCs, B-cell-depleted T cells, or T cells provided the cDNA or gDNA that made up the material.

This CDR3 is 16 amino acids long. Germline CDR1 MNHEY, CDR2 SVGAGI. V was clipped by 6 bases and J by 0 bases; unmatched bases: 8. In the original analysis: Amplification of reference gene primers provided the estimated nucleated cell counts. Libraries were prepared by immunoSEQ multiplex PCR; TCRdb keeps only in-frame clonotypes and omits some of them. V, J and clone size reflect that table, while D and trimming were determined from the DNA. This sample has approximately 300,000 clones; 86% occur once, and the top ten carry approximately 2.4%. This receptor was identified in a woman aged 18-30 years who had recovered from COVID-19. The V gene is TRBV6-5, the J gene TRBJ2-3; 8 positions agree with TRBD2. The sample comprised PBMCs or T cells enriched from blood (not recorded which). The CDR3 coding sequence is TGTGCCAGCAGCTACAGCGGGAGCTGGAGCACAGATACGCAGTATTTT. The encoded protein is CASSYSGSWSTDTQYF.